Listed here is a single T cell receptor beta chain. Profiled with immunoSEQ multiplex PCR; TCRdb holds only in-frame clones, not every one. The sample lists over 85,000 clones; 93% were seen once. The germline V and J ends were trimmed by 0 bases and 3 bases, with 8 bases remaining between them. The CDR3 loop spans 15 amino acids. Germline lookup yields CDR1 SGHVS and CDR2 FQNEAQ. This sample stems from a study of Tregs in tolerant kidney transplant recipients. This receptor was identified in a human donor who received a combined kidney and bone marrow transplant. The sample was CD4+ T cells from blood, taken before the transplant. J is TRBJ2-2 and V is TRBV7-8, with D possibly TRBD2 on 6 matching bases. CDR3 protein: CASSLARGDTGELFF. Here the CDR3 DNA reads TGTGCCAGCAGCTTAGCGCGGGGCGACACCGGGGAGCTGTTTTTT.